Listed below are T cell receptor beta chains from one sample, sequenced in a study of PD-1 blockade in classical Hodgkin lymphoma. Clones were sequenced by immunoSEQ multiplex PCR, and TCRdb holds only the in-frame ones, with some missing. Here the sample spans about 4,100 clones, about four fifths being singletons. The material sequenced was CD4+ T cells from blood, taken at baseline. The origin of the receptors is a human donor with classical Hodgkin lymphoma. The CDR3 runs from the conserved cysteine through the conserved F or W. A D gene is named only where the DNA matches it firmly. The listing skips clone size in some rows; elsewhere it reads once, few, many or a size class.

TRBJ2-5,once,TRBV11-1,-,TGTGCCAGCAGCTCCTCCCCGGGAGAGACCCAGTACTTC,CASSSSPGETQYF
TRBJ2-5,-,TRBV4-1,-,TGCGCCAGCAGCCAAGTGGACTTCCAAGAGACCCAGTACTTC,CASSQVDFQETQYF
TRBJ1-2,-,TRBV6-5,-,TGTGCCAGCAGTCTCCAGCCAACCTATGGCTACACCTTC,CASSLQPTYGYTF
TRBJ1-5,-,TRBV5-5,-,TGTGCCAGCAGCTTGGCTTCCACGGGCAGCAATCAGCCCCAGCATTTT,CASSLASTGSNQPQHF
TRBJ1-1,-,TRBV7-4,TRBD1,TGTGCCAGCAGCTCGCAAGGGGGCTCTGAAGCTTTCTTT,CASSSQGGSEAFF
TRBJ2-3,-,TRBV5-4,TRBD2,TGTGCCAGCAGTGGACTAGCGGGGTCCCGCACAGATACGCAGTATTTT,CASSGLAGSRTDTQYF
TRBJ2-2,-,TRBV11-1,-,TGTGCCAGCAGCTTAGCGCGGGTGAACACCGGGGAGCTGTTTTTT,CASSLARVNTGELFF
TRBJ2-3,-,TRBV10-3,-,TGTGCCATCAGCGTCGACGGAGATACGCAGTATTTT,CAISVDGDTQYF
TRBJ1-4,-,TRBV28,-,TGTGCCAGCAACAGCGGGGGAGAAAAACTGTTTTTT,CASNSGGEKLFF
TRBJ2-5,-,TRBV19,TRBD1,TGTGCCAGTAGTATAGGGACAGGGGTAACCCAAGAGACCCAGTACTTC,CASSIGTGVTQETQYF
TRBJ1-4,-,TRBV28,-,TGTGCCAGCAGTTTTCCGAGGGTAAATGAAAAACTGTTTTTT,CASSFPRVNEKLFF
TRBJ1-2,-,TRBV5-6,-,TGTGCCAGCAGCTTGTTCCCTGAAGGCTACACCTTC,CASSLFPEGYTF
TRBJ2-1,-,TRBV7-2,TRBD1,TGTGCCAGCAGCCCAGACAGGGTAAATGAGCAGTTCTTC,CASSPDRVNEQFF
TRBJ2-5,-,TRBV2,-,TGTGCCAGCGGCCAGACAGCGGAGGGAGAGACCCAGTACTTC,CASGQTAEGETQYF
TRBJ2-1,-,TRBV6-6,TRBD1,TGTGCCAGCAGCCCCGGACAGGGGAGGAATGAGCAGTTCTTC,CASSPGQGRNEQFF
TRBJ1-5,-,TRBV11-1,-,TGTGCCCCCAGGGAGGGTCAGCCCCAGCATTTT,CAPREGQPQHF
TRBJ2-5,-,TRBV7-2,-,TGTGCCAGCAGGCCCATGGGGGCGGAGACCCAGTACTTC,CASRPMGAETQYF
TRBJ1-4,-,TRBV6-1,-,TGTGCCACCTCCTCGGGGGCGGCTAATGAAAAACTGTTTTTT,CATSSGAANEKLFF
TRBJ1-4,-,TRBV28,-,TGTGCCAGCAGTGCTTTAAGGACCCGCTCTGAAAAACTGTTTTTT,CASSALRTRSEKLFF
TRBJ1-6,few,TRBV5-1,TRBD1,TGCGCCAGCAGCCTCCGACAGGGTGGGGATTCACCCCTCCACTTT,CASSLRQGGDSPLHF
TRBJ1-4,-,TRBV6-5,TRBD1,TGTGCCAGCAGTTACTCCGGGACAGCTAATGAAAAACTGTTTTTT,CASSYSGTANEKLFF
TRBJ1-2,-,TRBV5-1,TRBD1,TGCGCCAGCAGCTTTGAAATACACAGGGGTAATGGCTACACCTTC,CASSFEIHRGNGYTF
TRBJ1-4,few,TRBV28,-,TGTGCCAGCAGCTCTTTCGTCCGTGAAAAACTGTTTTTT,CASSSFVREKLFF
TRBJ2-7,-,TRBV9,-,TGTGCCAGCAGCGTACGGCGGCAGGGGTTTGGCGAGCAGTACTTC,CASSVRRQGFGEQYF
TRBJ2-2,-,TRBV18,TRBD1,TGTGCCAGCTCACCGCAGGGGGCAAGTAACACCGGGGAGCTGTTTTTT,CASSPQGASNTGELFF
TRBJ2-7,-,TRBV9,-,TGTGCCAGCAGTGCGGTGAGTCGATTCTACGAGCAGTACTTC,CASSAVSRFYEQYF
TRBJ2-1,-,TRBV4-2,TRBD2,TGTGCCAGCAGCCAATCCGGGACTAGCGCCTACAATGAGCAGTTCTTC,CASSQSGTSAYNEQFF
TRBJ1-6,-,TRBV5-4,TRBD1,TGTGCCAGCACCCCTGGACAGGGGGCAAATAATTCACCCCTCCACTTT,CASTPGQGANNSPLHF
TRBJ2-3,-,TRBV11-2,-,TGTGCCAGCGCGAAGACAGGTAGGGCGCAGTATTTT,CASAKTGRAQYF
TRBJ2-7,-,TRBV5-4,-,TGTGCCAGCAGCTACTACCAGGTTACCGGGGGAGGGCAGTACTTC,CASSYYQVTGGGQYF
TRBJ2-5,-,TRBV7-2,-,TGTGCCAGCAGCTTACGGGGGCGAGAGACCCAGTACTTC,CASSLRGRETQYF
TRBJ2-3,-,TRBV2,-,TGTGCCAGCAGCCTTTTAGCGGCCAAGACAGATACGCAGTATTTT,CASSLLAAKTDTQYF
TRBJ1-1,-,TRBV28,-,TGTGCCAGCAGTTTAGTAAGGGGGACTGAAGCTTTCTTT,CASSLVRGTEAFF
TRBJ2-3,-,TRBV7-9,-,TGTGCCAGCAGTTTGGGATTAGATCTTAGCACAGATACGCAGTATTTT,CASSLGLDLSTDTQYF
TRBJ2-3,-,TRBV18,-,TGTGCCAGCTCACCCGGGGTGAGCACAGATACGCAGTATTTT,CASSPGVSTDTQYF
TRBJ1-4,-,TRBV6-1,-,TGTGCCAGCAGTGAAAGGGCGTGGGCGACTAATGAAAAACTGTTTTTT,CASSERAWATNEKLFF
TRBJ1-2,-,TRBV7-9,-,TGTGCCAGCAGCCCCTCCCAGGGGATGGGAACCAACTATGGCTACACCTTC,CASSPSQGMGTNYGYTF
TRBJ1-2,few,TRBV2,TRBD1,TGTGCCAGCGTGGACAGGGCCCGGCCCTATGGCTACACCTTC,CASVDRARPYGYTF